This T cell receptor (beta chain) was identified during a study of T cells in Graves' hyperthyroidism and ophthalmopathy. From more than 9.5 ml of fresh peripheral blood, PBMCs were isolated. With 6 bases clipped from V and 1 base from J, the junction kept 6 bases outside the gene matches. Germline V lookup: CDR1 SGHTA, CDR2 FQGNSA. The CDR3 is 15 amino acids. Authors of the study amplified TCR beta CDR3 regions from RNA transcripts. RT-PCR in the first round (using the HTBI primer set) targeted the TCR CDR3. One entry per CDR3 protein results from TCRdb running MiXCR on the multiplex PCR reads. The table lists around 480,000 distinct CDR3 sequences, over 13% of them singletons.

The chain couples TRBV7-2 to TRBJ2-3, with TRBD1 matching over 8 bases. The sequence came from a woman in her late teens or twenties with Graves' hyperthyroidism. Specimen: blood. CDR3 nucleotide sequence: TGTGCCAGCAGAATGACAGGGGATGGCACAGATACGCAGTATTTT. It yields the protein CASRMTGDGTDTQYF. Full variable domain (outside the CDR3, taken from reference TRBV7-2 and TRBJ2-3): GAGVSQSPSNKVTEKGKDVELRCDPISGHTALYWYRQSLGQGLEFLIYFQGNSAPDKSGLPSDRFSAERTGGSVSTLTIQRTQQEDSAVYLCASRMTGDGTDTQYFGPGTRLTVL.